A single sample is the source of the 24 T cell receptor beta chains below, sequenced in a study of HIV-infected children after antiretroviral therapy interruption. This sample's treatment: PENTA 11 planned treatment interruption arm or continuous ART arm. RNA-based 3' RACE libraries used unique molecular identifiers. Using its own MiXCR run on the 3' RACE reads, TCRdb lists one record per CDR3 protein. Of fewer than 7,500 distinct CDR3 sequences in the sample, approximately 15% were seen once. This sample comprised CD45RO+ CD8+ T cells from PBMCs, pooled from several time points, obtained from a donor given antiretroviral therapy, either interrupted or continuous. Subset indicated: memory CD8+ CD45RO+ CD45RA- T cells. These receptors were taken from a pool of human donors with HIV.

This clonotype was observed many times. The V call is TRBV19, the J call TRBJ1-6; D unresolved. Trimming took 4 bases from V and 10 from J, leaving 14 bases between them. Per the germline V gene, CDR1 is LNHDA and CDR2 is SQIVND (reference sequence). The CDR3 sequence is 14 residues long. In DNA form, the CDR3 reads TGTGCCAGTAGTACCACCCTCATCGGATCACCCCTCCACTTT. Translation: CASSTTLIGSPLHF.

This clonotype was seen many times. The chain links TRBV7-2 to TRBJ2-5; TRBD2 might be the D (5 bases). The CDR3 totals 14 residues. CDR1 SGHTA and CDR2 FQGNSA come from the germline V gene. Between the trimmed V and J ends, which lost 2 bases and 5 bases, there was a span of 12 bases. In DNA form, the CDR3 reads TGTGCCAGCAGCTTATTTGGCCCGGGGGAGACCCAGTACTTC. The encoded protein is CASSLFGPGETQYF.

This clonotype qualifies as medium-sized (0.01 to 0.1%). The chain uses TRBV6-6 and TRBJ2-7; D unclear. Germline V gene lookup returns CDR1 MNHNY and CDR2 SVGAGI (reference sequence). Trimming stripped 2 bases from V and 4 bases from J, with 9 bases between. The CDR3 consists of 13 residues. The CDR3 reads CASSYPDTYEQYF. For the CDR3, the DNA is TGTGCCAGCAGTTACCCCGATACTTACGAGCAGTACTTC.

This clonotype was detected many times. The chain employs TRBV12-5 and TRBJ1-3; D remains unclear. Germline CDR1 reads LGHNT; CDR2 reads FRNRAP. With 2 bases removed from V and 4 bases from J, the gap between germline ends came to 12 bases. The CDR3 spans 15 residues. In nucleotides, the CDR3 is TGTGCTAGTGGTTTGTTCGGACTACTCGGAAACACCATATATTTT. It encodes CASGLFGLLGNTIYF.

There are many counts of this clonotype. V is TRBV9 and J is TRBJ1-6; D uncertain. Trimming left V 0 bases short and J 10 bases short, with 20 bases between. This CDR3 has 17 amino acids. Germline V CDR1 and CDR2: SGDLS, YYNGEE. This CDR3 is CASSVVAVPVTGSPLHF. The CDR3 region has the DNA TGTGCCAGCAGCGTAGTAGCGGTCCCCGTGACGGGATCACCCCTCCACTTT. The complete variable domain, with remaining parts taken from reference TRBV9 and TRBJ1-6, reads DSGVTQTPKHLITATGQRVTLRCSPRSGDLSVYWYQQSLDQGLQFLIQYYNGEERAKGNILERFSAQQFPDLHSELNLSSLELGDSALYFCASSVVAVPVTGSPLHFGNGTRLTVT.

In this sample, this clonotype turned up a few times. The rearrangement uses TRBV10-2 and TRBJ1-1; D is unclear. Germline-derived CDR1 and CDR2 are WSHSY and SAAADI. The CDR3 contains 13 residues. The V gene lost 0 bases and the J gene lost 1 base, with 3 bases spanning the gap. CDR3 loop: CASSESWNTEAFF. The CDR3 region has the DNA TGCGCCAGCAGTGAGTCGTGGAACACTGAAGCTTTCTTT.

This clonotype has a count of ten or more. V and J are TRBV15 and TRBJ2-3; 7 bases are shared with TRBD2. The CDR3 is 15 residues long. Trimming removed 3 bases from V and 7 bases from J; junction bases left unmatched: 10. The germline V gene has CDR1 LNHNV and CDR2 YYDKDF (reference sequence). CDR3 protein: CATSSTWGGGNTQYF. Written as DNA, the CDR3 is TGTGCCACCAGCAGCACATGGGGGGGGGGGAATACGCAGTATTTT.

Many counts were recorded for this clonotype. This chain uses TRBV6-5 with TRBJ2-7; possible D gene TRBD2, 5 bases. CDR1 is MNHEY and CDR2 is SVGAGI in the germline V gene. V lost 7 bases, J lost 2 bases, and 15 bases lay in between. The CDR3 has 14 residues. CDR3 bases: TGTGCCAGCAATAGAAGGACGGAGGCCTACGAGCAGTACTTC. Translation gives CASNRRTEAYEQYF.

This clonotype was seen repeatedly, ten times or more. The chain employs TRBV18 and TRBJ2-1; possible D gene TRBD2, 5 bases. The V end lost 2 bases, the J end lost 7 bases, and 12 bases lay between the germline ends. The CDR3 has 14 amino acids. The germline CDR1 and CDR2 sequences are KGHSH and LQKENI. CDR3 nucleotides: TGTGCCAGCTCACCAACGGGAACAAGGAATGAGCAGTTCTTC. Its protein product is CASSPTGTRNEQFF.

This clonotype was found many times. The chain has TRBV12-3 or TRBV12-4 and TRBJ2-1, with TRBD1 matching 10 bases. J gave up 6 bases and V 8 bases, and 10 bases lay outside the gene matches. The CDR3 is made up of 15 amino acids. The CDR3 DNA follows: TGTGCCAGCGGTATACCGGGACAGGGGACCAATGAGCAGTTCTTC. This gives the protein CASGIPGQGTNEQFF.

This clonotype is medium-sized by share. Here the CDR3 reads CASSWGGSYEQYF. The CDR3 DNA follows: TGTGCCAGCAGTTGGGGGGGGTCCTACGAGCAGTACTTC. The chain couples TRBV27 to TRBJ2-7; 7 nucleotides line up with TRBD2. V lost 4 bases, J lost 1 base, and 1 base stayed unmatched. Per the germline V gene, CDR1 is MNHEY and CDR2 is SMNVEV (reference sequence). CDR3 length: 13 residues.

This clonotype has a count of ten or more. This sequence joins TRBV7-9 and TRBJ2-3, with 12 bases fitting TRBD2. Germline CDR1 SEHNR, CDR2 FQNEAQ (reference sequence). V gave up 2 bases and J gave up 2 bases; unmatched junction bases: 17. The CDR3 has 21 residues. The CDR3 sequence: CASSLSFGLAGNLAFTDTQYF. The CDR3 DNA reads TGTGCCAGCAGCTTAAGTTTCGGACTAGCGGGAAATCTTGCATTCACAGATACGCAGTATTTT.

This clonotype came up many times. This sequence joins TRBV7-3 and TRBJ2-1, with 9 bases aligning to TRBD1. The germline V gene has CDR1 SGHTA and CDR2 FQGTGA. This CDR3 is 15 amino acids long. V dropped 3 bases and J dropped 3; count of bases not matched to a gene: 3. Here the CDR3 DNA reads TGTGCCAGCAGCTTGGCGGGACAGGGCTACAATGAGCAGTTCTTC. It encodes CASSLAGQGYNEQFF.

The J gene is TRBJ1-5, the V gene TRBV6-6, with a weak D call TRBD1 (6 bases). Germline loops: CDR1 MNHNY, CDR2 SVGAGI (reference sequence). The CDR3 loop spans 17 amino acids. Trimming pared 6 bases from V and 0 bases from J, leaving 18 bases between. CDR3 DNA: TGTGCCAGCAGCGATCAGGACAGTCTAGCTAGCAATCAGCCCCAGCATTTT. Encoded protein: CASSDQDSLASNQPQHF.

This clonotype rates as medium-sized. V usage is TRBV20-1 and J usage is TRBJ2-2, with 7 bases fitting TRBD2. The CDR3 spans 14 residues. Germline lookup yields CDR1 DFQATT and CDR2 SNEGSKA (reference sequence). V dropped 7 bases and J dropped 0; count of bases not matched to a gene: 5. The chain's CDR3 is CSGSSGANTGELFF. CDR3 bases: TGCAGTGGATCCAGCGGGGCGAACACCGGGGAGCTGTTTTTT.

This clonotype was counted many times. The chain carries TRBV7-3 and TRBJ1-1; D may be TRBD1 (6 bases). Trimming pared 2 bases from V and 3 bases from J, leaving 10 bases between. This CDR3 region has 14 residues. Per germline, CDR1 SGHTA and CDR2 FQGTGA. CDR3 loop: CASSLRGADTEAFF. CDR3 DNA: TGTGCCAGCAGCTTACGGGGGGCTGACACTGAAGCTTTCTTT.

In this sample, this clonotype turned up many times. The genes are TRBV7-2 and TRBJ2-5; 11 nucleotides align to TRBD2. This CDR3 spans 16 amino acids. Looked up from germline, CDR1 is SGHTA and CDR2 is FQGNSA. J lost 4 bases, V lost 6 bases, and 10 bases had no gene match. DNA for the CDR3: TGTGCCAGCAGTCCACAAACTAGCGGGGGTAGAGAGACCCAGTACTTC. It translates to CASSPQTSGGRETQYF.

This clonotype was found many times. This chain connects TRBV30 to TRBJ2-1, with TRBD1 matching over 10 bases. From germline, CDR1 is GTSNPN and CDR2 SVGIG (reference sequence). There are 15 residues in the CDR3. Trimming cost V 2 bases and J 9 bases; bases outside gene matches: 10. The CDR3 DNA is TGTGCCTGGAGTCTCGGGACAGGGGACTATGCTGAGCAGTTCTTC. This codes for CAWSLGTGDYAEQFF.

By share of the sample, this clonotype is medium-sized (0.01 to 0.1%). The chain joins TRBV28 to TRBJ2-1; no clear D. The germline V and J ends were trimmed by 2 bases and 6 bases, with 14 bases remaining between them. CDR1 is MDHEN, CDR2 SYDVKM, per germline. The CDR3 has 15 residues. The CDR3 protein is CASSLNRGRSNEQFF. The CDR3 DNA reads TGTGCCAGCAGTTTAAACCGTGGCCGGTCCAATGAGCAGTTCTTC.

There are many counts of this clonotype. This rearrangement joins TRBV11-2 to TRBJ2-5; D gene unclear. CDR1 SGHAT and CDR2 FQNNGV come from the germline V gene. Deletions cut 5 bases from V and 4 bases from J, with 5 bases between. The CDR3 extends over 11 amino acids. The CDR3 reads CASSTAETQYF. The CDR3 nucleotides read TGTGCCAGCAGCACCGCAGAGACCCAGTACTTC.

CDR3 protein: CASSRTGRRNTIYF. CDR3 DNA: TGCGCCAGCAGCCGGACAGGACGAAGAAACACCATATATTTT. The chain is built from TRBV5-1 and TRBJ1-3; 7 nucleotides line up with TRBD1. V lost 4 bases and J lost 5; bases outside the gene matches: 6. There are 14 residues in the CDR3. Germline-derived CDR1 and CDR2 are SGHRS and YFSETQ.

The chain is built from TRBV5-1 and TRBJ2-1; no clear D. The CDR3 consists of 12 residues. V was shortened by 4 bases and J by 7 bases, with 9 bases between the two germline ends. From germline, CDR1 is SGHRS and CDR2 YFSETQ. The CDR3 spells CASSRTPNEQFF. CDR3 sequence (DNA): TGCGCCAGCAGCCGGACCCCTAATGAGCAGTTCTTC.

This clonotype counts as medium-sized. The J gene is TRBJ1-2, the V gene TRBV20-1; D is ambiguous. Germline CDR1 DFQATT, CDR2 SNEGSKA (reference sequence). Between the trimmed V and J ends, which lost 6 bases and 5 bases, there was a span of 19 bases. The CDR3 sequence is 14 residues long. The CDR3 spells CSAPHGSHPYGYTF. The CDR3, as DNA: TGCAGTGCGCCACATGGGAGCCATCCTTATGGCTACACCTTC.

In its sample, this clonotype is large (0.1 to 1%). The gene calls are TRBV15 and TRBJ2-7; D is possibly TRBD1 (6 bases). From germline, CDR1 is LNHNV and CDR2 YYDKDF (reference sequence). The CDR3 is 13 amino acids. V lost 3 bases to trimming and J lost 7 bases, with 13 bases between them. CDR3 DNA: TGTGCCACCAGCAGCTCTGCAGGGGAGGAGCAGTACTTC. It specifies CATSSSAGEEQYF.